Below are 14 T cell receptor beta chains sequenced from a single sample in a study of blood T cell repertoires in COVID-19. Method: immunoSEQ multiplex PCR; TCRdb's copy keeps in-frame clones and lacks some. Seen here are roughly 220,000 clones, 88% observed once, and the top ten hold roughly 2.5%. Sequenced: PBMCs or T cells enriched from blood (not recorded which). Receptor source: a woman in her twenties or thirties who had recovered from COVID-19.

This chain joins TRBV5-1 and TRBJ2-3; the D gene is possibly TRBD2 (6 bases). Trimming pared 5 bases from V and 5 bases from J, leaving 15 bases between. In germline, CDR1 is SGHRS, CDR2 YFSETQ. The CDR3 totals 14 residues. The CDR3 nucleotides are TGCGCCAGCAGTACCCTCCAGGGAGGAGATACGCAGTATTTT. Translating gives CASSTLQGGDTQYF.

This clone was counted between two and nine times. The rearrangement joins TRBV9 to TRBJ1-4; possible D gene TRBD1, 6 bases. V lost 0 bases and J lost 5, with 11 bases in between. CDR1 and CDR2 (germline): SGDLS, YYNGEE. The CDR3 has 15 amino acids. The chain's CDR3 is CASSVEDRPNEKLFF. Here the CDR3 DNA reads TGTGCCAGCAGCGTAGAGGACAGACCGAATGAAAAACTGTTTTTT.

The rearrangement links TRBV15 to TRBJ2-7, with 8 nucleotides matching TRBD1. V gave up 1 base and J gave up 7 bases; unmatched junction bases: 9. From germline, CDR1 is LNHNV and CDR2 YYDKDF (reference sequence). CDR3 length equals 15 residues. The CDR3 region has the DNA TGTGCCACCAGCAGAGGCTTCGGACAGGGAGGTGAGCAGTACTTC. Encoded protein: CATSRGFGQGGEQYF.

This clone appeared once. As DNA, the CDR3 is TGCGCCAGCAGTCAATGGGGACTAGCGGGGGGGCCTACAGATACGCAGTATTTT. Its translation: CASSQWGLAGGPTDTQYF. The genes are TRBV23-1 and TRBJ2-3; 16 positions agree with TRBD2. TRBV23-1 is an ORF, with its function uncertain. The CDR3 spans 18 residues. The J segment lost 3 bases and the V segment lost 1 base, leaving 4 bases of the junction unmatched.

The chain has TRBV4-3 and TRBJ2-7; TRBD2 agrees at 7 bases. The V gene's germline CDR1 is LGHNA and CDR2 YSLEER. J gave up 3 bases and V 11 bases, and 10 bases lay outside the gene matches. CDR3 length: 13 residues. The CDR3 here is CALYPSGNYEQYF. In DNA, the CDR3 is TGCGCCCTGTACCCTAGCGGTAACTACGAGCAGTACTTC.

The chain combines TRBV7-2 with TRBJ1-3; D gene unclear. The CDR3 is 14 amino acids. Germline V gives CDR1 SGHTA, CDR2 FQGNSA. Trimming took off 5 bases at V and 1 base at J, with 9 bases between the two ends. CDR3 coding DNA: TGTGCCAGCAGCCAGACGGGTTCTGGAAACACCATATATTTT. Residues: CASSQTGSGNTIYF.

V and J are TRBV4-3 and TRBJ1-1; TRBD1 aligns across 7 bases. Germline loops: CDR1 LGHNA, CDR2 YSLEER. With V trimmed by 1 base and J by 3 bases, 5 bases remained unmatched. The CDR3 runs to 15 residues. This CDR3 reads CASSQGQGGDTEAFF. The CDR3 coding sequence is TGCGCCAGCAGCCAAGGACAGGGTGGGGACACTGAAGCTTTCTTT.

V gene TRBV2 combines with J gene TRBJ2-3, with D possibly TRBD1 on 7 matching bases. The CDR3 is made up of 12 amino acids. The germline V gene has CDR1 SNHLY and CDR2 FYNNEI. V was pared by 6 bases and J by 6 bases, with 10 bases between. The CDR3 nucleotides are TGTGCCAGCAGGGCAGGGGGGGATACGCAGTATTTT. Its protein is CASRAGGDTQYF.

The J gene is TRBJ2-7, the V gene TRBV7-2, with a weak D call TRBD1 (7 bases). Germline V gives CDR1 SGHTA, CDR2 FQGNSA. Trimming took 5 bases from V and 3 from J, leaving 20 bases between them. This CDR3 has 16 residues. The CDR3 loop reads CASSHRTGGGFYEQYF. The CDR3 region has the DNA TGTGCCAGCAGCCATAGGACAGGTGGGGGGTTCTACGAGCAGTACTTC.

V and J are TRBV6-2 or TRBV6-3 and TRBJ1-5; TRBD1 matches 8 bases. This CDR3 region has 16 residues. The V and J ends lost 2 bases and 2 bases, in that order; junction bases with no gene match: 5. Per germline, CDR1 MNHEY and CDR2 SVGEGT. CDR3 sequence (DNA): TGTGCCAGCAGTTACGACCCAGGGGGCGGCAATCAGCCCCAGCATTTT. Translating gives CASSYDPGGGNQPQHF.

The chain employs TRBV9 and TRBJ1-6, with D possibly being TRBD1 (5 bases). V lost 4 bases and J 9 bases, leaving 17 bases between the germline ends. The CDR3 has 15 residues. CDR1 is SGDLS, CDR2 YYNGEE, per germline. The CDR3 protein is CASSTTQGRASPLHF. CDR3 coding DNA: TGTGCCAGCAGCACTACCCAGGGTCGGGCTTCACCCCTCCACTTT.

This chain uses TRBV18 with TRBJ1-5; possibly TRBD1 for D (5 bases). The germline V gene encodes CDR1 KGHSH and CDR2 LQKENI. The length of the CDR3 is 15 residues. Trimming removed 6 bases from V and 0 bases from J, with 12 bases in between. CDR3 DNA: TGTGCCAGCTCCGCCAGCAGGGATAGCAATCAGCCCCAGCATTTT. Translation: CASSASRDSNQPQHF.

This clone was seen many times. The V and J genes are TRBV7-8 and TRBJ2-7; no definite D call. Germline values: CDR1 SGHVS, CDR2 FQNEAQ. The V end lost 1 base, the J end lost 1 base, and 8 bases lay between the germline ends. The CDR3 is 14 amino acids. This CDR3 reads CASSLEQDSYEQYF. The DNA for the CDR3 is TGTGCCAGCAGCTTAGAGCAGGATTCCTACGAGCAGTACTTC.

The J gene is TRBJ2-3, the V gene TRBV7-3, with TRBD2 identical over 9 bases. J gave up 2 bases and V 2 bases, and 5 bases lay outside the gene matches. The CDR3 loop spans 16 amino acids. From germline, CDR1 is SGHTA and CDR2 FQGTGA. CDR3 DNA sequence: TGTGCCAGCAGCTTAGTCGGCGGGGGGGCCACAGATACGCAGTATTTT. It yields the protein CASSLVGGGATDTQYF.